This T cell receptor beta chain was obtained from a study of shared clonotypes between healthy human individuals. Naive CD8 cells lacked CD45RO and underwent positive selection for CCR7, leaving out terminally differentiated effector memory CD45RA+ cells. Adult donors, all healthy and HIV-negative, had no recent acute infections or vaccinations. In replicate PCRs of sorted subsets, around 200 ng DNA, roughly 31,000 T cell genomes, was used. Sequenced by immunoSEQ multiplex PCR; TCRdb stores in-frame clones only, minus some. The sample shows a few hundred thousand clones, roughly 96% of them seen only once. Turning to this clone: No antigen is known for it.

Broader study findings: Only blood was sampled, and tissue TCR repertoires likely differ from blood ones. Among the subsets, naive ones generally showed larger estimated richness than memory ones.

CDR1 SGDLS and CDR2 YYNGEE come from the germline V gene. Trimming took 4 bases from V and 2 from J; bases not matched to a gene: 13. This CDR3 comprises 17 residues. Sequencing was carried out using naive CD8+ T cells sorted from blood. The chain combines TRBV9 with TRBJ2-3, with 7 nucleotides matching TRBD1. The TCR sequence derives from a woman aged 25 to 39 in good health. The CDR3 protein is CASSLEGAEKVTDTQYF. CDR3 sequence (DNA): TGTGCCAGCAGCCTAGAGGGGGCGGAGAAGGTCACAGATACGCAGTATTTT. Filled out from reference TRBV9 and TRBJ2-3, the complete variable domain reads DSGVTQTPKHLITATGQRVTLRCSPRSGDLSVYWYQQSLDQGLQFLIQYYNGEERAKGNILERFSAQQFPDLHSELNLSSLELGDSALYFCASSLEGAEKVTDTQYFGPGTRLTVL.